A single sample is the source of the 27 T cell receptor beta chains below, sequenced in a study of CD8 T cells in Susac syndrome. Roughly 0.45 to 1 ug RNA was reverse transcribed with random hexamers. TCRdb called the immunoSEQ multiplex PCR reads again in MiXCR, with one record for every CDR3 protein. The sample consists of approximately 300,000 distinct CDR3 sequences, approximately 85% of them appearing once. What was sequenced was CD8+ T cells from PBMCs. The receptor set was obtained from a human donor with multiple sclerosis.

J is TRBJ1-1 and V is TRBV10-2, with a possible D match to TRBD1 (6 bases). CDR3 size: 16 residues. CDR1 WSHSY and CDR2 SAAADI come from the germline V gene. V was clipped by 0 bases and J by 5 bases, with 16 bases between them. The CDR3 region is CASSESEQGWGTEAFF. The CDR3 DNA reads TGCGCCAGCAGTGAGTCCGAACAGGGATGGGGAACTGAAGCTTTCTTT.

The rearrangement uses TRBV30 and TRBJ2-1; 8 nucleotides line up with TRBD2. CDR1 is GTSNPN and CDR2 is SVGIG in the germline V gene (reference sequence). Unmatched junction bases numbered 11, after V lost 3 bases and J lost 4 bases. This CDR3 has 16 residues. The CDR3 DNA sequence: TGTGCCTGGAGGGCCCTCGGCGGCGGGGGGTACAATGAGCAGTTCTTC. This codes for CAWRALGGGGYNEQFF.

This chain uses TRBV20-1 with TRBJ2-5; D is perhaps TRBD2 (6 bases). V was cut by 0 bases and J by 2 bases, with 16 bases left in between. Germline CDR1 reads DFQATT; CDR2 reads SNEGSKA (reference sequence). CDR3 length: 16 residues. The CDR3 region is CSARDPLGTDQETQYF. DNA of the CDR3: TGCAGTGCTAGAGATCCTCTTGGGACTGATCAAGAGACCCAGTACTTC.

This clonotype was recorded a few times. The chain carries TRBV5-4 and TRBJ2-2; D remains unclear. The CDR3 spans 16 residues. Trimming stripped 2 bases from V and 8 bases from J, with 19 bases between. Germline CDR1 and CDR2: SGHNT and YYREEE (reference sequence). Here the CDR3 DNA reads TGTGCCAGCAGCTTAATCCTCCTGCCAGATCTAGGGGAGCTGTTTTTT. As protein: CASSLILLPDLGELFF.

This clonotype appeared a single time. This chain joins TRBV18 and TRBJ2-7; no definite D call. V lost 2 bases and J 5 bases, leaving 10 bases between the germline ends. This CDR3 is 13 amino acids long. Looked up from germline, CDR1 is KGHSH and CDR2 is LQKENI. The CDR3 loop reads CASSPTDGDEQYF. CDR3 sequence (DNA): TGTGCCAGCTCACCAACGGACGGAGACGAGCAGTACTTC.

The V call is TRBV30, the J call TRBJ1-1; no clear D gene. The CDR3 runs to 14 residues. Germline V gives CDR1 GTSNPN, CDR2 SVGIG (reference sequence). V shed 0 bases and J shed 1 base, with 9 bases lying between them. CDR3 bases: TGTGCCTGGAGTGTAGCAGGATGGAACACTGAAGCTTTCTTT. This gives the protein CAWSVAGWNTEAFF.

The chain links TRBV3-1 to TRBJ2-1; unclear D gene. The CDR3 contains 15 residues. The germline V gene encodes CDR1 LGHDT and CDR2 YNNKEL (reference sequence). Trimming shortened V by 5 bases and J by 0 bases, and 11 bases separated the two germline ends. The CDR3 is CASSFDVSSYNEQFF. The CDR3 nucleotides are TGTGCCAGCAGCTTCGACGTGAGCTCCTACAATGAGCAGTTCTTC.

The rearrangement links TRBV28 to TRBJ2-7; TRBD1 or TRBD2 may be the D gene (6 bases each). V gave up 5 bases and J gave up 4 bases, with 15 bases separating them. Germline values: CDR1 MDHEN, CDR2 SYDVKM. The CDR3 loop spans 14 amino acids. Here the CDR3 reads CASSVQGTLYEQYF. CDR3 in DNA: TGTGCCAGCAGTGTCCAGGGGACTTTATACGAGCAGTACTTC. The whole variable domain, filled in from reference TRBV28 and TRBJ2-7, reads DVKVTQSSRYLVKRTGEKVFLECVQDMDHENMFWYRQDPGLGLRLIYFSYDVKMKEKGDIPEGYSVSREKKERFSLILESASTNQTSMYLCASSVQGTLYEQYFGPGTRLTVT.

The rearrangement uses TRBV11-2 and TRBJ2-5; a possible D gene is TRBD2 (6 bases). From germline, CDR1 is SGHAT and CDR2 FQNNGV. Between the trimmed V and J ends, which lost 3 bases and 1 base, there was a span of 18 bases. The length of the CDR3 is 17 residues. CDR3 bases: TGTGCCAGCAGCTTGGGCCTCCGGGACTCTTCCCAAGAGACCCAGTACTTC. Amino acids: CASSLGLRDSSQETQYF.

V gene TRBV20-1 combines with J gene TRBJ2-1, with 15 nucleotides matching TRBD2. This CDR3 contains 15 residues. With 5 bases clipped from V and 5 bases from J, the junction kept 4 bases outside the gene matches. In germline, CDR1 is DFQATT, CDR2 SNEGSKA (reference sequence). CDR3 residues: CSAGLAGGPHNEQFF. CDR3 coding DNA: TGCAGTGCTGGACTAGCGGGAGGGCCCCACAATGAGCAGTTCTTC.

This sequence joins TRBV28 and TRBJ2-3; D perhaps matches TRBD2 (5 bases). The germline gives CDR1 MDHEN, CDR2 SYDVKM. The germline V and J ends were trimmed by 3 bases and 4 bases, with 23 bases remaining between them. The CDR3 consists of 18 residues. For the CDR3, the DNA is TGTGCCAGCAGTTTGGAGGTTATCTTAGGGCTAGGGCCAGATACGCAGTATTTT. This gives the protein CASSLEVILGLGPDTQYF.

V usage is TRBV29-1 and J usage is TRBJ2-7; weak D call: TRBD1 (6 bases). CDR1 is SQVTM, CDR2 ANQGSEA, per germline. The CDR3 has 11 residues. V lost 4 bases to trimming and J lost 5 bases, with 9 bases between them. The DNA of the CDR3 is TGCAGCGTTGTACAGGGTCACGAGCAGTACTTC. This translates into CSVVQGHEQYF.

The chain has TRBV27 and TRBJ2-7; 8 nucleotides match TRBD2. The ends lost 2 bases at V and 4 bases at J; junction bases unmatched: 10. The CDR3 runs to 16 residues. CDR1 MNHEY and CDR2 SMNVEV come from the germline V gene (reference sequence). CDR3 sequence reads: CASSLIVAGGSYEQYF. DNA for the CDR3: TGTGCCAGCAGTTTAATTGTCGCGGGGGGCTCGTACGAGCAGTACTTC.

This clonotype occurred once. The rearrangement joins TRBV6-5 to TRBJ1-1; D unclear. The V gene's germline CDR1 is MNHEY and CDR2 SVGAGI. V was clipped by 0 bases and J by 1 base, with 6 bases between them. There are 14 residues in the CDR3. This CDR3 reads CASSYSEGNTEAFF. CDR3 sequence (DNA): TGTGCCAGCAGTTACTCGGAAGGGAACACTGAAGCTTTCTTT.

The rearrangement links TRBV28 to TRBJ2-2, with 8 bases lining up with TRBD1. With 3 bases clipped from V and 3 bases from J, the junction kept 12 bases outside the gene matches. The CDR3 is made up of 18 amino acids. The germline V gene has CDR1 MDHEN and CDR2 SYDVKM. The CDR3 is CASSLVSGTGWDTGELFF. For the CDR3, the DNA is TGTGCCAGCAGTTTGGTCTCCGGGACAGGTTGGGACACCGGGGAGCTGTTTTTT. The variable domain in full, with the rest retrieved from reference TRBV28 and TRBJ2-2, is DVKVTQSSRYLVKRTGEKVFLECVQDMDHENMFWYRQDPGLGLRLIYFSYDVKMKEKGDIPEGYSVSREKKERFSLILESASTNQTSMYLCASSLVSGTGWDTGELFFGEGSRLTVL.

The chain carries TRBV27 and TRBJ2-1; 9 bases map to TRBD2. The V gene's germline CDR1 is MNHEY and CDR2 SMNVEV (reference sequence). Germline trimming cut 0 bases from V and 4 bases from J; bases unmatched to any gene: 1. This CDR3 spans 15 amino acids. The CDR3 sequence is CASSLSSGGYNEQFF. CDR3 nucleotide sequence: TGTGCCAGCAGTTTATCTAGCGGGGGTTACAATGAGCAGTTCTTC.

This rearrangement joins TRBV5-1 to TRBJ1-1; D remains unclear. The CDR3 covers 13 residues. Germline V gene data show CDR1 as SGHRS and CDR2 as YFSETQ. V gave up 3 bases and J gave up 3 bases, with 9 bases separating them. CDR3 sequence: CASSWTGYTEAFF. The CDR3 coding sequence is TGCGCCAGCAGCTGGACGGGTTACACTGAAGCTTTCTTT.

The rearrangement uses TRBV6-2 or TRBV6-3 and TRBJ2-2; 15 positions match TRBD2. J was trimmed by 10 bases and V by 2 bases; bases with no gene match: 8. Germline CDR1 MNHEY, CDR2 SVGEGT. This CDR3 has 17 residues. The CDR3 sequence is CASSYKGLAGGSVELFF. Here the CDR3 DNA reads TGTGCCAGCAGTTACAAAGGACTAGCGGGAGGGTCTGTGGAGCTGTTTTTT.

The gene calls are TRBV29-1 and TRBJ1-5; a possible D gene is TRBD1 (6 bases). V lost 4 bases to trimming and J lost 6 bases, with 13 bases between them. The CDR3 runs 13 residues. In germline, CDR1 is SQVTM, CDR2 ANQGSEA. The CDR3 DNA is TGCAGCGTTGTCCCAGGGGCTGGTCAGCCCCAGCATTTT. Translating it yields CSVVPGAGQPQHF. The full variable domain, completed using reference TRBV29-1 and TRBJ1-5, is SAVISQKPSRDICQRGTSLTIQCQVDSQVTMMFWYRQQPGQSLTLIATANQGSEATYESGFVIDKFPISRPNLTFSTLTVSNMSPEDSSIYLCSVVPGAGQPQHFGDGTRLSIL.

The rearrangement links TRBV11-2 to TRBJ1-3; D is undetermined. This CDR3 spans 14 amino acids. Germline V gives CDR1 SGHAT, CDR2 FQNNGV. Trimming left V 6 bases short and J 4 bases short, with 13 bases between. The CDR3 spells CASRADFGGNTIYF. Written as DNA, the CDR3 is TGTGCCAGCAGAGCCGATTTTGGGGGAAACACCATATATTTT.

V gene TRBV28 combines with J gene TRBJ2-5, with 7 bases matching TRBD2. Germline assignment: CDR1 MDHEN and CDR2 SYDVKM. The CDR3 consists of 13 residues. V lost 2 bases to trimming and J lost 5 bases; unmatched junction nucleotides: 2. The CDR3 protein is CASSLSGDETQYF. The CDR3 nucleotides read TGTGCCAGCAGTTTAAGCGGGGATGAGACCCAGTACTTC.

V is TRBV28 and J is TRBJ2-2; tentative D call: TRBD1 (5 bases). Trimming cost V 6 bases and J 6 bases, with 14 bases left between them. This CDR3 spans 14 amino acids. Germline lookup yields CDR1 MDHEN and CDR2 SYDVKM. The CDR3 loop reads CASRASTVAGELFF. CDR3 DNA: TGTGCCAGCAGAGCCTCGACAGTGGCCGGGGAGCTGTTTTTT.

The chain's CDR3 is CASSFAGPSYEQYF. The CDR3 nucleotides are TGTGCCAGCAGCTTCGCCGGGCCCTCCTACGAGCAGTACTTC. The J gene is TRBJ2-7, the V gene TRBV12-3 or TRBV12-4; D is ambiguous. Trimming took 6 bases from V and 0 from J, leaving 12 bases between them. The CDR3 has 14 residues.

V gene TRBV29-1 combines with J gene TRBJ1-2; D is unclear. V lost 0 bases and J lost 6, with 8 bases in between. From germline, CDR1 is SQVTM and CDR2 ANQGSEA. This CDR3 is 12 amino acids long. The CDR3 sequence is CSVEDPPDGYTF. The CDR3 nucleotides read TGCAGCGTTGAAGATCCTCCGGATGGCTACACCTTC. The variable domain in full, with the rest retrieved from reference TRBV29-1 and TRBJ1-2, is SAVISQKPSRDICQRGTSLTIQCQVDSQVTMMFWYRQQPGQSLTLIATANQGSEATYESGFVIDKFPISRPNLTFSTLTVSNMSPEDSSIYLCSVEDPPDGYTFGSGTRLTVV.

In DNA, the CDR3 is TGTGCTAGTGCTCTGGAAAGGGAGGCAGAGACCCAGTACTTC. Translation: CASALEREAETQYF. This rearrangement joins TRBV12-5 to TRBJ2-5; a weak D match, TRBD2 (6 bases). The CDR3 contains 14 residues. V lost 7 bases, J lost 4 bases, and 16 bases lay in between. From germline, CDR1 is LGHNT and CDR2 FRNRAP. Full variable domain (rest looked up from reference TRBV12-5 and TRBJ2-5): DARVTQTPRHKVTEMGQEVTMRCQPILGHNTVFWYRQTMMQGLELLAYFRNRAPLDDSGMPKDRFSAEMPDATLATLKIQPSEPRDSAVYFCASALEREAETQYFGPGTRLLVL.

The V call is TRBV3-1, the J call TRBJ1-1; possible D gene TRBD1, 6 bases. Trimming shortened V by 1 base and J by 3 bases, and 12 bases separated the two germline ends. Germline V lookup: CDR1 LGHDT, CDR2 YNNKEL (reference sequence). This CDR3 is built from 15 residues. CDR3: CASSQVGGRHTEAFF. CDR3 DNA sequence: TGTGCCAGCAGCCAAGTTGGGGGCCGACACACTGAAGCTTTCTTT.

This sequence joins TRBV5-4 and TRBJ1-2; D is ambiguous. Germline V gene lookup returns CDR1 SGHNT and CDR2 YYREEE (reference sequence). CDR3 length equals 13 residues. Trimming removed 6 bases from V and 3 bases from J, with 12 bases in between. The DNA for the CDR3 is TGTGCCAGCAAAGCACAGCTGGACTATGGCTACACCTTC. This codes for CASKAQLDYGYTF.